This T cell receptor (beta chain) was profiled in a study of cytomegalovirus exposure and HLA in healthy donors. Per the germline V gene, CDR1 is SGHRS and CDR2 is YFSETQ. Losses at the gene ends were 0 bases for V and 1 base for J; bases not matched to a gene: 8. There are 17 residues in the CDR3. Each of the donors was a healthy bone marrow donor. Researchers ran the PCR with 60 Vbeta and 13 Jbeta primers. Produced via immunoSEQ multiplex PCR; TCRdb's table is partial and in-frame only. The table has 100,000 to 150,000 clones, 77% seen once. The V gene is TRBV5-1, the J gene TRBJ2-5, with 8 bases matching TRBD2. The origin of this receptor is a man between 18 and 29 years old in good health and CMV-seropositive. The specimen sequenced was PBMCs. CDR3 residues: CASSLGLAGWIQETQYF. DNA for the CDR3: TGCGCCAGCAGCTTGGGGCTAGCGGGCTGGATCCAAGAGACCCAGTACTTC.